This TCR beta chain was sequenced for a study of blood T cells in healthy people across ages (dated by TCRdb to between 2015 and 2017). General notes on the study: In model experiments, roughly one uniquely barcoded TCR beta cDNA molecule per two T cells was captured by template switching. To track age-related changes in TCR beta repertoire diversity, the study relied on deep sequencing normalized with unique cDNA molecular identifiers. Four age groups were formed from the donors: young (average 16 years), middle-aged (just under 40), aged (62) and long-lived (82). Donors of different ages were randomly distributed across sequencing lanes to avoid experimental bias. Using the same blood draw, the study looked at two additional independent replicas of 1 million unique cDNA reads for two donors, one aged 18 to 30 and the other aged 80 or older.

Donors were under 40 systemically healthy Caucasian individuals from Russia aged 6 to 90 years. Roughly 10 milliliters of peripheral blood were drawn from each donor into EDTA-treated Vacutainer tubes. Ficoll-Paque density-gradient centrifugation was used to isolate PBMCs, with at least 7 million per sample. Total RNA, at least 5 micrograms per sample, was extracted from PBMCs with Trizol reagent. Naive CD45RAhigh/CD27high T cell percentages were measured by flow cytometry on a PBMC aliquot from every donor. The germline V gene (reference sequence) specifies LGHDT as CDR1 and YNNKEL as CDR2. The CDR3 runs 16 amino acids, cysteine and phenylalanine included. Left in the record is the CDR3 DNA by itself, 48 bases read in frame from the first base. This clonotype was counted only a few times. Its antigen has not been determined. No much larger clonotype is one base removed from it; base qualities were not supplied.

To prepare the library, 5' RACE was applied. TCRdb names Illumina HiSeq 2500 as the instrument used. A second about 7 to 12 cycle PCR used a sample-barcoded 5' primer and a J-beta primer mix. A unique molecular identifier was introduced onto each TCR beta cDNA molecule by a template-switch 5' adaptor carrying 12 random nucleotides. Each sample yielded at least 3 million CDR3-containing paired-end reads. First-strand cDNA was synthesized from all RNA with the Mint cDNA synthesis kit, primed by a TRBC-specific oligonucleotide. All cDNA was treated with uracil-DNA glycosylase and then went through a first 18-cycle PCR with the universal primers M1SS and BC2_uni_R. On the study's bioinformatics: Normalization of each sample was performed by random selection of 1 million high-quality reads, each carrying a distinct molecular identifier. Reads with shared molecular identifiers were discarded instead of being binned into consensus sequences. MiTCR, run with a Q25 quality threshold and the strictest error-elimination algorithm, handled CDR3 identification, clonotype clustering and error correction. A nonparametric unseen species model with Euler transformation was used to estimate lower-bound total TCR beta diversity. TCRdb passed the public sequencing reads through fastp at Q25 and MiXCR, retaining productive beta sequences. Every distinct CDR3 protein forms one entry, paired with its most common genes and DNA. TCRdb's processing, not the authors', yielded these V and J calls. This sample lists roughly 1,700,000 distinct CDR3 sequences; over 25% were detected once. The top ten clonotypes cover 7% to 9% of the sample.

On the study overall, not on this receptor specifically: Estimates of total diversity based on one million sequenced T cells were considered lower bounds and underestimates. Compared with the aged group, the long-lived group had more naive CD4+ T cells, fewer expanded clones and increased TCR diversity, a pattern suggesting age selection. Observed TCR beta diversity correlated strongly with the percentage of naive T cells measured by flow cytometry. As age increased, observed TCR beta diversity per million T cells dropped in a roughly linear way, and a significant reduction was already evident by age 40. Donor CMV infection status was unknown, potentially confounding age-related changes in expanded clonotypes. Because profiling used bulk unsorted PBMCs, naive and antigen-experienced compartments could not be compared conclusively.

The sequencing sample was made of blood. The sequence derives from a woman in her 30s in good health. Rearrangement joined TRBV3-1 to TRBJ2-7, with TRBD2 as a weak D call on 7 bases. The J call is uncertain, as TRBJ2-5 better fits the DNA end. The encoded CDR3 is CASSPTPLARGMTQYF. The sequenced DNA: TGTGCCAGCAGCCCGACCCCACTAGCGAGGGGGATGACCCAGTACTTC.